This T cell receptor (beta chain) was found in a study of cytomegalovirus exposure and HLA in healthy donors. On this clone itself: The antigen is undetermined.

Study-wide results and caveats: Sequencing had likely introduced a cluster of highly shared sequence variants as an artifact. For most TCR beta V segments, an earlier analysis put the productive rate at about 90% or about 30% of the time.

Vbeta (60) and Jbeta (13) primers were used in the PCR. Using immunoSEQ multiplex PCR, the repertoire was profiled, and TCRdb retains in-frame clones only, with some absent. The sample contains roughly 190,000 clones, around 62% of which appear only once. The length of the CDR3 is 15 residues. Trimming removed 4 bases from V and 1 base from J, with 14 bases in between. Germline values: CDR1 SGHNT, CDR2 YYREEE (reference sequence). This sequence joins TRBV5-4 and TRBJ2-5, with a possible D match to TRBD2 (7 bases). The source of this sequence is a middle-aged man in good health and CMV-seronegative. The sequenced material came from PBMCs. CDR3 in amino acids: CASSVQRGGQETQYF. CDR3 coding DNA: TGTGCCAGCAGCGTACAAAGGGGGGGCCAAGAGACCCAGTACTTC.